This T cell receptor beta chain was sequenced in a study of T cells in tuberculosis. CDR1 and CDR2 from the germline V gene are LGHNA and YNFKEQ. V was pared by 1 base and J by 6 bases, with 7 bases of the junction left unmatched. The CDR3 contains 15 residues. Study-wide results and limits: Active tuberculosis TCR-alpha repertoires lay closer to GMM-specific TCRs than IGRA-negative controls, suggesting clonal expansion.

Measured with immunoSEQ multiplex PCR; TCRdb has only the in-frame clones, and not every one. The table shows tens of thousands of clones, with roughly nine tenths occurring only once. A note on this clone: The antigen is unknown.

Source material: PBMCs. The chain links TRBV4-2 to TRBJ1-1; 8 bases are shared with TRBD1. The source is a donor aged 10-29 years with latent tuberculosis or without tuberculosis infection. The CDR3 coding sequence is TGTGCCAGCAGCCAAGGGACAGGGCCGGGCTCTGAAGCTTTCTTT. Translated, it gives CASSQGTGPGSEAFF.